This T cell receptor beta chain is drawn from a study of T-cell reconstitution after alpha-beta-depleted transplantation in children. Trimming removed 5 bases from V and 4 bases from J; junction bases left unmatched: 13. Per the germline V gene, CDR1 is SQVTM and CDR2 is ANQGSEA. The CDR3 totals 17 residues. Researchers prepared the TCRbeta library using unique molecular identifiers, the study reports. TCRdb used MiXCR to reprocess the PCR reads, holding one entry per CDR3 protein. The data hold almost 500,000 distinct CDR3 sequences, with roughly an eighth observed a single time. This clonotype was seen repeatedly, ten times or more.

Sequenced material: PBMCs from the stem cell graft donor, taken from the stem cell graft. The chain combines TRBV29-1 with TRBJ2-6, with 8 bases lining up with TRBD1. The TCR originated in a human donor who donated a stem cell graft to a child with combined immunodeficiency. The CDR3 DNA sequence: TGCAGCGTTTTGACGGTAGGACAGGGCCCCGGGGCCAACGTCCTGACTTTC. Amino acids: CSVLTVGQGPGANVLTF.